The 5 T cell receptor beta chains presented below share a single source sample, sequenced in a study of CD49a tissue-resident CD8 T cells in human skin. The repertoire was sequenced with immunoSEQ multiplex PCR; TCRdb's copy has only in-frame clones and lacks some. The repertoire includes 910 or so clones, about 76% of them detected once, and around 13% sits in the top ten. Source material: CLA- CD8+ effector memory T cells sorted from blood. The receptors originated from a human donor in good health.

This clone was counted a few times. The rearrangement uses TRBV7-9 and TRBJ2-1; 14 bases agree with TRBD2. This CDR3 comprises 17 residues. V was pared by 5 bases and J by 8 bases, with 11 bases of the junction left unmatched. Germline CDR1 reads SEHNR; CDR2 reads FQNEAQ (reference sequence). The CDR3 here is CASSPKTSGGAVYEQFF. DNA for the CDR3: TGTGCCAGCAGCCCTAAGACTAGCGGGGGGGCCGTCTATGAGCAGTTCTTC.

This clone was detected once. This sequence joins TRBV6-4 and TRBJ2-1, with 8 bases identical to TRBD2. J was trimmed by 1 base and V by 2 bases; bases with no gene match: 1. CDR3 size: 15 residues. In germline, CDR1 is MRHNA, CDR2 SNTAGT. The CDR3 region has the DNA TGTGCCAGCAGTGACGGGACTAGGTCCTACAATGAGCAGTTCTTC. Translation gives CASSDGTRSYNEQFF.

The chain couples TRBV6-1 to TRBJ2-7; the match to TRBD2 covers 7 bases. The length of the CDR3 is 13 residues. The V gene end was trimmed by 7 bases and the J gene end by 7 bases; junction bases not matched to a gene: 10. Germline-derived CDR1 and CDR2 are MNHNS and SASEGT. The DNA of the CDR3 is TGTGCCAGCATGATCGGGGGGAGGGATGAGCAGTACGTC. Translation gives CASMIGGRDEQYV.

This clone appeared a few times. This chain connects TRBV2 to TRBJ2-3, with TRBD2 matching over 7 bases. The CDR3 extends over 15 amino acids. Germline trimming cut 7 bases from V and 0 bases from J; bases unmatched to any gene: 7. Germline V CDR1 and CDR2: SNHLY, FYNNEI. In nucleotides, the CDR3 is TGTGCCAGCAAAGAGGTGGGGGGGAGCACAGATACGCAGTATTTT. Residues: CASKEVGGSTDTQYF.

The chain combines TRBV4-1 with TRBJ2-5; no clear D gene. Germline V CDR1 and CDR2: MGHRA, YSYEKL. The V end was cut by 4 bases, the J end by 4 bases, with 16 bases between. The CDR3 extends over 15 amino acids. CDR3 sequence: CASSRLGEIGETQYF. Written as DNA, the CDR3 is TGCGCCAGCAGCCGATTGGGCGAGATCGGAGAGACCCAGTACTTC.